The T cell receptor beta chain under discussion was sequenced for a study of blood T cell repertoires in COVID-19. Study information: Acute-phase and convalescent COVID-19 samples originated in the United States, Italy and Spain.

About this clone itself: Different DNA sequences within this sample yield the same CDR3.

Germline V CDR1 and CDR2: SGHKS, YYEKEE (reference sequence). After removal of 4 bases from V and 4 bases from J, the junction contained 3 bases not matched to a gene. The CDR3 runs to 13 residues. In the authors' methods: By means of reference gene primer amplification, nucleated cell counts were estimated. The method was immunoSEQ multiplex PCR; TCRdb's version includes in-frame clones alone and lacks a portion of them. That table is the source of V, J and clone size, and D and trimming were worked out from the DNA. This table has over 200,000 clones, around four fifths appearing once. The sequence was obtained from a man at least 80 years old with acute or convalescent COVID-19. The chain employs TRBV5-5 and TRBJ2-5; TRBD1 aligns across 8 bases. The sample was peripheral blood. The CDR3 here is CASSPGTGETQYF. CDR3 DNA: TGTGCCAGCAGCCCCGGGACAGGAGAGACCCAGTACTTC. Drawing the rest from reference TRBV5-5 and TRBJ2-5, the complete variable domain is DAGVTQSPTHLIKTRGQQVTLRCSPISGHKSVSWYQQVLGQGPQFIFQYYEKEERGRGNFPDRFSARQFPNYSSELNVNALLLGDSALYLCASSPGTGETQYFGPGTRLLVL.